The clone carrying this TCR beta chain ranks as medium-sized (0.01 to 0.1%). Its antigen is undetermined. This sample stems from a study of T-cell reconstitution after alpha-beta-depleted transplantation in children. Findings of the study overall: Recipient T cells and thymic progenitors that survived were the source of the high TCRbeta diversity seen at day 60 in some patients.

Unique molecular identifiers were incorporated into the prepared TCRbeta library. TCRdb reprocessed the PCR reads via MiXCR and lists one record per CDR3 protein. Of almost 7,500 distinct CDR3 sequences in the sample, approximately 5% were seen once. This clonotype was sampled from a child younger than two who had a stem cell transplant for acute myeloid leukemia, so the T cells may come from the graft donor. Source: PBMCs, mostly from graft donor cells, taken 180 days after TCRalphabeta/CD19-depleted stem cell transplant.

CDR3 in amino acids: CAISGGGNRNQPQHF. The CDR3 DNA is TGTGCCATCAGTGGAGGGGGGAATCGCAATCAGCCCCAGCATTTT. The V gene is TRBV10-3, the J gene TRBJ1-5; perhaps TRBD1 as D (6 bases). CDR3 length: 15 amino acids. Trimming took off 4 bases at V and 2 bases at J, with 12 bases between the two ends. Germline V gene data show CDR1 as ENHRY and CDR2 as SYGVKD.